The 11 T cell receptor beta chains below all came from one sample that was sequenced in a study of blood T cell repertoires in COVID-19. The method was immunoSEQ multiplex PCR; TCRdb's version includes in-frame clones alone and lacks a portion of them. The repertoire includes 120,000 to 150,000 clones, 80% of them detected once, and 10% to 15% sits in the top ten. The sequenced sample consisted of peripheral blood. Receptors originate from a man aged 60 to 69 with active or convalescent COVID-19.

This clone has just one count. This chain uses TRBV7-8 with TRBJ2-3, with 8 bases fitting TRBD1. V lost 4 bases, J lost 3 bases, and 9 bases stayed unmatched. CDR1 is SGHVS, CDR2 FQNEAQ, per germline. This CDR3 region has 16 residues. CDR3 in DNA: TGTGCCAGCAGCTCCCAGGGGGCCAGAGGAACAGATACGCAGTATTTT. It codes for CASSSQGARGTDTQYF.

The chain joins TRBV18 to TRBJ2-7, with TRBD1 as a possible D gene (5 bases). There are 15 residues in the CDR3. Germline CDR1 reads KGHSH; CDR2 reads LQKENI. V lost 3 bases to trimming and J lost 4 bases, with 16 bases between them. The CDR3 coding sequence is TGTGCCAGCTCACCGGGATCAGGGATTAAGTACGAGCAGTACTTC. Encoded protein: CASSPGSGIKYEQYF.

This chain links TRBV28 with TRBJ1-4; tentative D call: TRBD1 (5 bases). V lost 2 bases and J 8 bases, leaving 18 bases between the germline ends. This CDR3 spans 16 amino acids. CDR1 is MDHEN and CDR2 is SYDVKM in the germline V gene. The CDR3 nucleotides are TGTGCCAGCAGTTTACTTTGGGGCACCGGGTCCGAAAAACTGTTTTTT. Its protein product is CASSLLWGTGSEKLFF.

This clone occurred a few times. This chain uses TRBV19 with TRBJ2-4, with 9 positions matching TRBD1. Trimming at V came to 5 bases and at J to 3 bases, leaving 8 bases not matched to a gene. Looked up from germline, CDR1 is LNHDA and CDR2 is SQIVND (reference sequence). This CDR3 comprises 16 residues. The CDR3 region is CASSPDRGGGKNIQYF. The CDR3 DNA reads TGTGCCAGTAGTCCAGACAGGGGGGGAGGCAAAAACATTCAGTACTTC.

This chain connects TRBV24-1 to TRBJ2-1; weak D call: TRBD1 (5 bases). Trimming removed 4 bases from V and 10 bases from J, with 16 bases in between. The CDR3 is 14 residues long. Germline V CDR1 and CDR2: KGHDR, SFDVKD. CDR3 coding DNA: TGTGCCACCAGTGACCGTGACAGATTTTGGGAGCAGTTCTTC. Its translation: CATSDRDRFWEQFF.

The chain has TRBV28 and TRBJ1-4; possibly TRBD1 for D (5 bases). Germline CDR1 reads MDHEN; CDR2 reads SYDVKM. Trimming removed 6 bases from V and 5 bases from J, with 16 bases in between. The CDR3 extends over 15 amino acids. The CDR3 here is CASSARGSGNEKLFF. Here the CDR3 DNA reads TGTGCCAGCAGCGCTCGGGGGTCTGGGAATGAAAAACTGTTTTTT. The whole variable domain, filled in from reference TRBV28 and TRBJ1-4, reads DVKVTQSSRYLVKRTGEKVFLECVQDMDHENMFWYRQDPGLGLRLIYFSYDVKMKEKGDIPEGYSVSREKKERFSLILESASTNQTSMYLCASSARGSGNEKLFFGSGTQLSVL.

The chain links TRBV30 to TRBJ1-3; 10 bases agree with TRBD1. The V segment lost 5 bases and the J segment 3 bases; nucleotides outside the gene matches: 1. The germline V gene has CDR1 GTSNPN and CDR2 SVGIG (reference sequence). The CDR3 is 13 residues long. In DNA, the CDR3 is TGTGCCTGGGGACAGGGGGATGGAAACACCATATATTTT. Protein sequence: CAWGQGDGNTIYF.

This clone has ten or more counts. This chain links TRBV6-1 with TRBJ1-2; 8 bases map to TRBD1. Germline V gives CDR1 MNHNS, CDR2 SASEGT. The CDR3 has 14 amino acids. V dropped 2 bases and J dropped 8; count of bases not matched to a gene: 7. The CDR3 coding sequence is TGTGCCAGCAGTGAACCGGGACAGGTCTTAGGCTACACCTTC. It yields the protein CASSEPGQVLGYTF.

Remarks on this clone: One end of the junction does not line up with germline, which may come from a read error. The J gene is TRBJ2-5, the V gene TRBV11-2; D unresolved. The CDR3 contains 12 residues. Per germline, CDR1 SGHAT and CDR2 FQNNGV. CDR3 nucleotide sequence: TGTGCCAGCAGCTTAGAGAGAGAGGCCCAGTACTTC. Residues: CASSLEREAQYF.

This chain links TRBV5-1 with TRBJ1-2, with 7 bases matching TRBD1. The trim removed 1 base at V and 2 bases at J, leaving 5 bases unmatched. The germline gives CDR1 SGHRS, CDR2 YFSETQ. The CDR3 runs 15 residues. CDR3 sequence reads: CASSLSPTGNYGYTF. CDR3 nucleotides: TGCGCCAGCAGCTTGAGCCCGACAGGGAACTATGGCTACACCTTC.

In DNA, the CDR3 is TGTGCCAGCAGCCAAGTAGCGGGAGTGGGCACCGGGGAGCTGTTTTTT. It specifies CASSQVAGVGTGELFF. This chain joins TRBV3-1 (or the pseudogene TRBV3-2) and TRBJ2-2, with TRBD2 identical over 9 bases. Looked up from germline, CDR1 is LGHDT and CDR2 is YNNKEL (reference sequence). V lost 1 base, J lost 4 bases, and 4 bases stayed unmatched. The CDR3 contains 16 residues.